The present entry profiles one T cell receptor beta chain with its context. Antigen unknown. The data were produced by immunoSEQ multiplex PCR, yet TCRdb's version contains in-frame clones alone and is incomplete. This table has approximately 32,000 clones, roughly 50% appearing once. The data derive from a study of a mutant IDH1 vaccine in newly diagnosed glioma. Described time point: week 5, during vaccination. A 20-mer mutant IDH1 peptide at 300 ug was injected subcutaneously with topical imiquimod. The germline V gene has CDR1 SGHRS and CDR2 YFSETQ. The CDR3 loop spans 17 amino acids. V was clipped by 4 bases and J by 0 bases, with 14 bases between them.

Sequencing used PBMCs, obtained from a glioma patient whose treatment included an IDH1 peptide vaccine. V and J are TRBV5-1 and TRBJ2-6; D is undetermined. The origin of this receptor is a woman between 18 and 29 years old with glioma. The CDR3 nucleotides are TGCGCCAGCAGCATTAGCCAATTGCTCTCTGGGGCCAACGTCCTGACTTTC. It codes for CASSISQLLSGANVLTF.